This T cell receptor beta chain was retrieved from a study of cytomegalovirus exposure and HLA in healthy donors. General study points: For most TCR sequences rarity was the rule, although some public TCRs occurred in many donors.

This clone was counted a few times. No antigen is known for it. Vbeta (60) and Jbeta (13) primers were used in the PCR. Some clones are missing from TCRdb's copy, which holds only in-frame ones; the method was immunoSEQ multiplex PCR. The sample holds 100,000 to 150,000 clones, roughly 10% seen once. The material sequenced was PBMCs. The clonotype originates from a woman aged 18-35 years in good health and CMV-seropositive.

DNA for the CDR3: TGTGCCAGCAGCGCTGGGACAGGTCCTGGTAGGGGCTACACCTTC. Translated: CASSAGTGPGRGYTF. The rearrangement uses TRBV9 and TRBJ1-2, with TRBD1 identical over 8 bases. Germline V lookup: CDR1 SGDLS, CDR2 YYNGEE. Losses at the gene ends were 3 bases for V and 8 bases for J; bases not matched to a gene: 12. CDR3 length: 15 residues.